This T cell receptor (beta chain) appears in the sequencing data of a study of T-cell memory formation after mild COVID-19 (dated by TCRdb to the early 2020s). A note on the overall study: Most TCR sequence clusters were specific to one of the two donors. Longitudinal TCRalpha and TCRbeta repertoire sequencing tracked T-cell clones expanding and contracting after mild COVID-19 in a couple of donors. Two young, previously healthy adult volunteers made up the cohort, one male and one female.

The full study reports these points: Contracting CD4+ clones turned up mainly in the CM and EM memory subsets, whereas EMRA was where CD8+ clones were enriched. The detection of some responding clones in pre-infection memory suggests that pre-existing cross-reactive memory T cells joined the SARS-CoV-2 response. Only a couple of mild cases were covered by the study, and larger cohorts that include severe cases with pre-infection samples were considered necessary. SARS-CoV-2 specificity was not confirmed for the second-wave clones peaking on day 37. From day 15 to 85, contracting clones showed balanced CD4/CD8 phenotypes, whereas a second wave of clones that expanded from day 15 to 37 leaned towards CD4+.

This clonotype was recorded a few times. Which antigen it targets is not known. No base quality information exists; no much larger clone differs at one position. PBMCs were isolated by Ficoll-Paque density gradient centrifugation. The sequencer listed for this sample is Illumina NovaSeq 6000. TCRalpha and TCRbeta cDNA libraries were built by 5'RACE with constant-segment primers, adding sample barcodes and unique molecular identifiers. RNA was extracted from every sample with Trizol reagent. Libraries were amplified in two PCR steps, with a second sample barcode and Illumina TruSeq adapters added in the second step. Sequencing of libraries was performed on an Illumina NovaSeq with 2 x 150 bp paired-end reads. On the study's bioinformatics: Demultiplexing of reads and collapsing into UMI-guided consensus sequences were performed with migec v1.2.7. With mixcr v2.1.11, UMI consensuses were aligned to TRA and TRB V and J templates and assembled into clonotypes. A clonotype was counted as expanded or contracted only when both edgeR and NoisET called the clonotype significant, with the noise models trained on biological replicates. For edgeR calls, the cutoffs were a false discovery rate-adjusted p below 0.01 and a log2 fold-change threshold of 1. As an exploratory analysis of dynamics, PCA with hierarchical clustering was applied to max-normalized trajectories of the 1000 most abundant clonotypes. Separately sequenced CD4+ and CD8+ repertoires were used to assign the CD4 or CD8 phenotype of responding clones. Using fastp at Q25 and MiXCR, TCRdb reprocessed the public reads and kept productive beta chains. Identical CDR3 protein sequences are pooled into one entry, listed with their most common genes and DNA. The V and J calls follow TCRdb's processing rather than the paper's. The sample table records about half a million distinct CDR3 sequences; about 20% of these occur just once. The ten top clones hold 9% to 15% of the sample.

The germline V gene sets CDR1 to MGHRA and CDR2 to YSYEKL. The CDR3 numbers 15 residues from cysteine through phenylalanine. The retained sequence is limited to the CDR3, 45 bases, with the frame set at the first base. Cut back by 1 base and 5 bases, the V and J ends lie 14 bases apart. This receptor was obtained from an adult woman who had mild COVID-19 (a few samples of this study predate the infection). The sample titles of this study are shuffled in the database, so cell type and time point are left out; the donor was told from shared clones. Sequencing was performed on PBMCs or a T cell subset sorted from them (not recorded which). The V and J segments used are TRBV4-1 and TRBJ2-5, with a tentative D gene TRBD2 over 6 matching bases. The DNA sequence is given as TGCGCCAGCAGCCAAGGGGTTGCGGGATGGGAGACCCAGTACTTC. The translation is CASSQGVAGWETQYF.